This T cell receptor beta chain was sequenced for a study of radiation and T cells in renal cell carcinoma (dated by TCRdb to the early 2020s). For the wider study: The samples were drawn from a clinical trial, where primary renal cell carcinomas were treated with 15 Gy of stereotactic body radiation therapy and then removed by nephrectomy 4 weeks afterward. A total of 50 or so samples underwent TCR beta sequencing, made up of some 26 tumors and some 27 peripheral blood samples. In the 53 samples combined, some 4,000,000 unique CDR3 nucleotide sequences were found, encoding roughly 2,500,000 unique CDR3 amino acid sequences. General findings and caveats noted by the study authors: Because the trial had a single-armed design, the trial could not examine how radiation dose or scheduling affected the TCR repertoire. Tracking of blood repertoire dynamics stopped at roughly 29 days after treatment, with no follow-up past that point. No pretreatment tumor biopsies were available, so the baseline intratumoral presence of clonotypes could not be determined. In blood, the top tumor clonotypes increased between baseline and 2 weeks post-radiation and then shrank by 4 weeks, which suggests that tumor-resident clones expanded only transiently.

This specimen's time point label, per the study, means: baseline pretreatment blood. The sample's treatment or condition, from its label and the paper: 15 Gy SBRT to primary tumor, nephrectomy 4 weeks later. To track tumor-enriched clonotypes, serial peripheral blood was sampled from radiation-treated patients at baseline and at 2 weeks and 4 weeks after SBRT. Every patient had renal cell carcinoma of clear cell pathology. Genomic DNA for TCR sequencing was prepared using the QIAamp DNA Blood Mini Kit (Qiagen). Only samples passing all quality control checks were included in the analyses. Following the manufacturer's recommendations, the immunoSEQ kit was used to generate TCR beta libraries from genomic DNA. Library preparation used a first multiplex PCR with proprietary primers, then a second PCR adding unique barcodes, with bead cleanups after each round. Each sample batch included a kit-provided positive control reaction and a negative control reaction. The final libraries were assessed on an Agilent 4200 TapeStation D1000 ScreenTape, pooled by volume, and quantified by qPCR. Sequencing was performed on an Illumina NextSeq500 using a MidOutput 150-cycle cartridge, with 156 Read1 cycles, 15 Index1 cycles, and the kit custom primers. The pooled library was loaded at 0.85 to 1 pM, with an approximately 21% PhiX control spiked in. The study's processing was this. Vendor-processed data were analyzed in R, and a clonotype was defined as all T cells sharing the same CDR3 nucleotide sequence. In the clone abundance analyses, frequencies in each sample were normalized to that sample's 10,000 most abundant clones. Public T cell clones, which averaged fewer than five per sample, were excluded before analysis. Tumor-enriched and baseline blood-enriched clonotypes were defined by at least a 32-fold difference in abundance between compartments. A beta-binomial differential abundance model was used to identify clonotypes that were expanded or contracted between blood time points. Tumor-blood repertoire similarity was measured with the Baroni-Urbani and Buser coefficient, and group comparisons used two-tailed Wilcoxon tests in R. In its TCRdb copy, this immuneACCESS table keeps in-frame sequences only and misses some clones. Where compared with another copy, unresolved V genes explain less than half of these, and the others have no known cause. The D gene and trimming were derived from the DNA, and the V and J assignments and clone size from that table. For this sample there are approximately 150,000 clones; roughly nine tenths appear just once. Roughly 4% of the sample rests with the top ten.

Comments on this clone: Its antigen has not been determined. Base qualities are not recorded, but no much larger clone differs from it by a single base.

The sample consisted of blood, taken from a patient whose treatment included radiotherapy and nephrectomy. This sequence was found in a woman in her 70s with renal cell carcinoma.

The sequenced DNA: TGTGCCAGCCGAACGGGACAGGATAATGAAAAACTGTTTTTT. This translates into CASRTGQDNEKLFF. The rearrangement combines TRBV6-6 with TRBJ1-4; 8 bases in the junction line up with TRBD1. Trimming accounts for 8 bases at V and 4 bases at J, while the number of junction bases matched to no gene is 6. The cysteine opens and the phenylalanine closes a CDR3 of 14 amino acids. CDR3 DNA only is kept here, 42 bases in frame from base 1. CDR1 MNHNY and CDR2 SVGAGI were looked up in the germline V gene (reference sequence).